The clone carrying this TCR beta chain was seen only a few times. Its antigen is currently unknown. Produced via immunoSEQ multiplex PCR; TCRdb's table is partial and in-frame only. The repertoire consists of 77,000 or so clones, with 70% to 90% occurring once and the leading ten covering about 6%. The sample originates from a study of PD-1 blockade in mismatch repair-deficient tumors. Regarding the study as a whole: Tumor-resident clones, often absent from pretreatment blood, expanded after pembrolizumab and then contracted.

Specimen: peripheral blood, collected 44 weeks after starting pembrolizumab. The sequence was obtained from an adult with mismatch repair-deficient cancer.

In DNA form, the CDR3 reads TGTGCCAGTAGTAACCAAGCTACGAAAAATGAGCAGTTCTTC. Translation: CASSNQATKNEQFF. The genes are TRBV19 and TRBJ2-1; no definite D call. CDR3 length: 14 residues. Trimming took off 4 bases at V and 7 bases at J, with 14 bases between the two ends. CDR1 and CDR2 from the germline V gene are LNHDA and SQIVND (reference sequence).